This TCR beta chain was recovered during a study of blood T cell repertoires in COVID-19. This CDR3 has 14 amino acids. Per the germline V gene, CDR1 is SEHNR and CDR2 is FQNEAQ (reference sequence). Trimming removed 5 bases from V and 7 bases from J; junction bases left unmatched: 11. Some clones are missing from TCRdb's copy, which holds only in-frame ones; the method was immunoSEQ multiplex PCR. The sample lists roughly 50,000 clones, 80% to 90% seen once, with roughly 34% in the top ten. The sample consisted of peripheral blood. The V and J genes are TRBV7-9 and TRBJ2-7; TRBD2 aligns across 7 bases. The receptor was isolated from a woman of 80 years or more with COVID-19, enrolled during active disease. DNA for the CDR3: TGTGCCAGCAGCCCTGGGACTAAGAACGGGGAGCAGTACTTC. Translated, it gives CASSPGTKNGEQYF. Full variable domain (rest looked up from reference TRBV7-9 and TRBJ2-7): DTGVSQNPRHKITKRGQNVTFRCDPISEHNRLYWYRQTLGQGPEFLTYFQNEAQLEKSRLLSDRFSAERPKGSFSTLEIQRTEQGDSAMYLCASSPGTKNGEQYFGPGTRLTVT.